The 32 T cell receptor beta chains listed next were all sequenced from one sample in a study of tumor-infiltrating lymphocytes in primary liver carcinoma. Unsorted whole blood yielded blood RNA, and germline DNA was extracted as well. Priming with a constant-region primer yielded TCR beta cDNA from around 0.45 ug total RNA. ARM-PCR, slightly modified, supplied the TCR beta libraries through three nested multiplex PCR rounds. Investigators reported that the first two PCR rounds, at 10 cycles each, used TRBV1-TRBV30 forward primers with a C-beta reverse primer. TCRdb passed the multiplex PCR reads through MiXCR, listing each CDR3 protein once. The sample carries approximately 330,000 distinct CDR3 sequences, 65% recorded once. The sequencing sample was made of peripheral blood. All receptors derive from a man aged 35 to 55 with primary liver carcinoma and hepatitis B virus infection.

A note on this clonotype: This may stem from a read error, because a much larger clone lies one nucleotide away. The chain couples TRBV10-1 to TRBJ2-3; TRBD1 aligns across 7 bases. V was clipped by 6 bases and J by 2 bases; unmatched bases: 5. The germline CDR1 and CDR2 sequences are WNHNN and SYGVQD (reference sequence). The CDR3 is made up of 14 amino acids. This chain's CDR3 is CASRPGQITDTQYF. In DNA form, the CDR3 reads TGCGCCAGCAGACCGGGACAGATCACAGATACGCAGTATTTT.

The chain uses TRBV7-2 and TRBJ2-7; 15 bases agree with TRBD2. Germline values: CDR1 SGHTA, CDR2 FQGNSA. Losses at the gene ends were 5 bases for V and 6 bases for J; bases not matched to a gene: 14. This CDR3 has 18 residues. CDR3: CASSPKSGTSGRRTEQYF. CDR3 sequence (DNA): TGTGCCAGCAGCCCAAAATCCGGGACTAGCGGGAGGAGGACCGAGCAGTACTTC. Based on the CDR3 plus reference TRBV7-2 and TRBJ2-7, the full variable domain is GAGVSQSPSNKVTEKGKDVELRCDPISGHTALYWYRQSLGQGLEFLIYFQGNSAPDKSGLPSDRFSAERTGGSVSTLTIQRTQQEDSAVYLCASSPKSGTSGRRTEQYFGPGTRLTVT.

Points on this clonotype: This is likely a read error, given that the CDR3 carries no conserved phenylalanine or tryptophan at its end. V is TRBV11-1 and J is TRBJ2-7; D is unclear. The CDR3 runs 15 residues. The V gene's germline CDR1 is SGHAT and CDR2 FQDESV (reference sequence). The V end lost 1 base, the J end lost 4 bases, and 14 bases lay between the germline ends. The CDR3 DNA reads TGTGCCAGCAGCTTAGACAGAGGTCGAGCGTACGAGCAGTACTCC. Its protein product is CASSLDRGRAYEQYS.

The chain joins TRBV12-3 or TRBV12-4 to TRBJ2-2; no firm D call. The CDR3 is 17 amino acids. V lost 3 bases, J lost 8 bases, and 22 bases lay in between. The DNA of the CDR3 is TGTGCCAGCAGTTTTTCTGGGGTTGGATTCCGAGGAGGGGAGCTGTTTTTT. As protein: CASSFSGVGFRGGELFF.

Of note for this clonotype: Being one base from a much bigger clone, this may be a read error. The genes are TRBV6-1 and TRBJ2-2; tentatively, D is TRBD1 or TRBD2 (5 bases each). The CDR3 spans 17 residues. Germline V gives CDR1 MNHNS, CDR2 SASEGT. CDR3 in DNA: TGTGCCAGCAGTGAAGCTTCTTTTGTGTCGGACACCGGGGTGCTGTTTTTT. It codes for CASSEASFVSDTGVLFF.

Notes on this clonotype: A much bigger clone sits one base away, suggesting this may be a read error. The chain is built from TRBV10-3 and TRBJ2-1; D not resolved. In germline, CDR1 is ENHRY, CDR2 SYGVKD. This CDR3 has 14 amino acids. The V end was cut by 0 bases, the J end by 6 bases, with 9 bases between. The CDR3 region is CAISESAAGNEQFF. Written as DNA, the CDR3 is TGTGCCATCAGTGAGTCGGCGGCTGGCAATGAGCAGTTCTTC.

This clonotype was seen repeatedly, ten times or more. This chain uses TRBV29-1 with TRBJ2-3, with TRBD2 matching 7 bases. The CDR3 has 16 residues. V was clipped by 3 bases and J by 1 base; unmatched bases: 10. Germline lookup yields CDR1 SQVTM and CDR2 ANQGSEA. The CDR3 loop is CSVDLSGLDRTDTQYF. The CDR3 DNA follows: TGCAGCGTTGACTTGTCCGGACTAGATCGCACAGATACGCAGTATTTT.

This clonotype was counted a single time. The chain employs TRBV11-2 and TRBJ2-2; maybe TRBD1 (5 bases). The CDR3 sequence is 13 residues long. Germline CDR1 is SGHAT and CDR2 is FQNNGV. CDR3 residues: CASDTGNTGELFF. DNA of the CDR3: TGTGCAAGCGACACAGGGAACACCGGGGAGCTGTTTTTT.

The chain recombines TRBV11-2 with TRBJ2-7; D is undetermined. The CDR3 loop spans 14 amino acids. Germline CDR1 is SGHAT and CDR2 is FQNNGV. V was shortened by 1 base and J by 5 bases, with 12 bases between the two germline ends. The CDR3, as DNA: TGTGCCAGCAGCTTAGGGCAGAGTAACCACGAGCAGTACTTC. The encoded protein is CASSLGQSNHEQYF.

Note on this clonotype: This could be a read error, since a much larger clone is one nucleotide away. CDR3 loop: CASSPLAGVRDEQFF. CDR3 DNA: TGTGCCAGCAGTCCCCTAGCGGGAGTACGCGATGAGCAGTTCTTC. V and J are TRBV12-3 or TRBV12-4 and TRBJ2-1; TRBD2 matches at 10 bases. V shed 5 bases, J shed 8 bases, and the junction held 9 bases outside the gene matches. The CDR3 totals 15 residues.

CDR3 residues: CASSPPTSVLGEQYF. The CDR3 nucleotides are TGTGCCAGCAGCCCCCCTACTAGCGTGTTGGGCGAGCAGTACTTC. The chain is built from TRBV7-9 and TRBJ2-7; TRBD2 agrees at 7 bases. This CDR3 is 15 amino acids long. The V segment lost 5 bases and the J segment 6 bases; nucleotides outside the gene matches: 13. Per the germline V gene, CDR1 is SEHNR and CDR2 is FQNEAQ (reference sequence).

As for this clonotype: The junction shows a germline mismatch at one end, possibly a read error. This sequence joins TRBV6-5 and TRBJ1-5; weak D call: TRBD1 (5 bases). This CDR3 is 15 amino acids long. The germline V gene encodes CDR1 MNHEY and CDR2 SVGAGI. Written as DNA, the CDR3 is TGTGCCAACAGTTACGGGGCACCACTCAATCAGCCCCAGCATTTT. This sequence encodes CANSYGAPLNQPQHF.

In the case of this clonotype: At one of its ends the junction is not consistent with the germline gene, which may arise from a read error. The chain carries TRBV29-1 and TRBJ2-7; 7 bases are shared with TRBD2. The CDR3 contains 14 residues. CDR1 and CDR2 from the germline V gene are SQVTM and ANQGSEA. The CDR3 DNA follows: TGCAGGGTTGAACCCAGCGGGACCTACTACGAGCAGTACTTC. The encoded protein is CRVEPSGTYYEQYF.

About this clonotype: Germline is not matched at one junction end, which may reflect a read error. As DNA, the CDR3 is TGTGCCATCAGCCGGACAGGGATATCGGGAGTGGGAGAGACCCAGTATTTC. Translating it yields CAISRTGISGVGETQYF. The chain joins TRBV10-3 to TRBJ2-5; TRBD1 matches at 8 bases. CDR3 length: 17 amino acids. Germline V gene sequence: CDR1 ENHRY, CDR2 SYGVKD.

Concerning this clonotype itself: This may be a read error, as it is one base from a much larger clone. This chain connects TRBV4-2 to TRBJ2-2; D call uncertain. This CDR3 is 15 amino acids long. Germline loops: CDR1 LGHNA, CDR2 YNFKEQ. Trimming cost V 0 bases and J 4 bases, with 9 bases left between them. This CDR3 reads CASSQDSRSTGELFF. CDR3 nucleotides: TGTGCCAGCAGCCAAGATAGCAGGTCCACCGGGGAGCTGTTTTTT.

The chain is built from TRBV11-2 and TRBJ2-7, with D perhaps TRBD1 (6 bases). Per the germline V gene, CDR1 is SGHAT and CDR2 is FQNNGV. The CDR3 is made up of 13 amino acids. Trimming cost V 5 bases and J 12 bases, with 20 bases left between them. CDR3 DNA sequence: TGTGCCAGCAGCACTGGGACAAGGGGATATTGGTACTTC. Its translation is CASSTGTRGYWYF.

The chain combines TRBV5-4 with TRBJ2-3; D gene uncertain. Per germline, CDR1 SGHNT and CDR2 YYREEE (reference sequence). The CDR3 loop spans 14 amino acids. V dropped 7 bases and J dropped 0 bases, with 12 bases sitting between them. CDR3 loop: CASGLITSTDTQYF. CDR3 sequence (DNA): TGTGCCAGCGGTTTGATCACTAGCACAGATACGCAGTATTTT.

The chain is built from TRBV6-1 and TRBJ2-2; D might be TRBD1 (5 bases). Per germline, CDR1 MNHNS and CDR2 SASEGT. The CDR3 is 15 residues long. V was trimmed by 8 bases and J by 1 base, leaving 14 bases between them. As DNA, the CDR3 is TGTGCCAGCGGCCGGAACAGGAGGAACACCGGGGAGCTGTTTTTT. Residues: CASGRNRRNTGELFF.

The chain couples TRBV5-4 to TRBJ2-5; D tentatively reads TRBD1 or TRBD2 (5 bases each). CDR1 is SGHNT and CDR2 is YYREEE in the germline V gene (reference sequence). Trimming removed 9 bases from V and 5 bases from J, with 17 bases in between. This CDR3 contains 13 residues. The CDR3 sequence: CATSGGGRETQYF. CDR3 nucleotides: TGTGCCACCAGTGGTGGGGGTCGGGAGACCCAGTACTTC.

V usage is TRBV11-2 and J usage is TRBJ2-1; 10 positions match TRBD1. Germline trimming cut 0 bases from V and 16 bases from J; bases unmatched to any gene: 12. The CDR3 consists of 15 residues. Germline loops: CDR1 SGHAT, CDR2 FQNNGV. The DNA of the CDR3 is TGTGCCAGCAGCTTAGATCAAGGGACAGGGGATGTGCAATTCTTC. Amino acid sequence: CASSLDQGTGDVQFF.

This clonotype was counted a single time. Germline and junction disagree at one end, which may indicate a read error. This chain links TRBV4-1 with TRBJ1-1; D is unresolved. This CDR3 is 13 amino acids long. Germline-derived CDR1 and CDR2 are MGHRA and YSYEKL. The CDR3 spells CASSHPLNSEAFF. DNA for the CDR3: TGCGCCAGCAGTCATCCCCTGAACTCTGAAGCTTTCTTT.

Details on this clonotype: The junction differs from germline at one of its ends, possibly a read error. V is TRBV11-2 and J is TRBJ2-7; unclear D gene. CDR3 length equals 12 residues. Germline loops: CDR1 SGHAT, CDR2 FQNNGV. CDR3 bases: TGTGCCAGCAGCTTATCGGATTCACACCTCCACTTC. Amino acid sequence: CASSLSDSHLHF.

Worth noting for this clonotype: One junction end does not reproduce the germline sequence, and a read error may be involved. The chain uses TRBV11-2 and TRBJ2-1; 7 positions match TRBD1. CDR1 is SGHAT, CDR2 FQNNGV, per germline. This CDR3 is 16 amino acids long. The CDR3 protein is CDSSWTDRKVYNEQFF. DNA for the CDR3: TGTGACAGCAGCTGGACGGACAGGAAGGTCTACAACGAGCAGTTCTTC.

The chain links TRBV11-2 to TRBJ2-7; D is perhaps TRBD2 (7 bases). CDR1 is SGHAT, CDR2 FQNNGV, per germline. The V gene lost 6 bases and the J gene lost 4 bases, with 19 bases spanning the gap. This CDR3 is 15 amino acids long. As DNA, the CDR3 is TGTGCCAGCAGGAGAACTTGCGGGGGCCTATACGAGCAGTACTTC. It is translated as CASRRTCGGLYEQYF.

The chain uses TRBV11-2 and TRBJ2-7; D possibly uses TRBD1 or TRBD2 (5 bases each). V gave up 5 bases and J gave up 6 bases, with 26 bases separating them. The CDR3 totals 17 residues. Germline V gene data show CDR1 as SGHAT and CDR2 as FQNNGV. CDR3 protein: CASSLLDGTTIFREQYF. CDR3 coding DNA: TGTGCCAGCAGCCTCTTAGACGGGACGACGATATTCCGCGAGCAGTACTTC.

This clonotype showed up many times. The chain is built from TRBV6-6 and TRBJ1-2; 10 bases fit TRBD1. The CDR3 extends over 15 amino acids. Germline V gene data show CDR1 as MNHNY and CDR2 as SVGAGI (reference sequence). Losses at the gene ends were 5 bases for V and 4 bases for J; bases not matched to a gene: 7. CDR3: CASSARQGAVYGYTF. CDR3 nucleotides: TGTGCCAGCAGTGCGAGACAGGGGGCTGTCTATGGCTACACCTTC.

About this clonotype: A read error may produce the germline difference seen at one junction end. This chain uses TRBV6-5 with TRBJ1-2; no definite D call. This CDR3 is 14 amino acids long. Germline V gene lookup returns CDR1 MNHEY and CDR2 SVGAGI. Written as DNA, the CDR3 is TGTGTCTGCAGTTGGGCCGGATCAAACTATGGCCACACCTTC. It yields the protein CVCSWAGSNYGHTF.

In this sample, this clonotype turned up many times. The chain recombines TRBV6-5 with TRBJ2-2, with D tentatively TRBD1 (5 bases). Trimming stripped 5 bases from V and 7 bases from J, with 11 bases between. This CDR3 is 13 amino acids long. Germline V gene sequence: CDR1 MNHEY, CDR2 SVGAGI. The DNA of the CDR3 is TGTGCCAGCAGTCGACAGTCGCGCGGGGAGCTGTTTTTT. Translating it yields CASSRQSRGELFF.

CDR3 amino acids: CASSSLDIRSSMNTEAFF. The CDR3 DNA is TGTGCCAGCAGCTCATTGGACATCAGGTCTAGCATGAACACTGAAGCTTTCTTT. The genes are TRBV5-6 and TRBJ1-1, with D tentatively TRBD1 (5 bases). V dropped 3 bases and J dropped 0 bases, with 21 bases sitting between them. This CDR3 region has 18 residues. CDR1 SGHDT and CDR2 YYEEEE come from the germline V gene.

In this sample, this clonotype turned up once. Sequence at one end of the junction differs from germline and may be a read error. The chain recombines TRBV11-2 with TRBJ2-7; 7 positions agree with TRBD1. The length of the CDR3 is 15 residues. Germline values: CDR1 SGHAT, CDR2 FQNNGV. CDR3 loop: CAISLDWDSRGEQYF. DNA for the CDR3: TGTGCCATCAGCCTAGATTGGGACAGCCGCGGGGAGCAGTACTTC.

This clonotype was detected ten times or more. This chain uses TRBV14 with TRBJ2-1; no firm D call. The CDR3 contains 13 residues. Trimming cost V 4 bases and J 12 bases, with 16 bases left between them. Germline lookup yields CDR1 SGHDN and CDR2 FVKESK. DNA for the CDR3: TGTGCCAGCAGCCGCCCCCGAGTGGGAAGGCAGTTCTTC. It yields the protein CASSRPRVGRQFF.

Comment on this clonotype: An end of the junction does not agree with germline; a read error may underlie this. This chain links TRBV11-2 with TRBJ2-1, with 13 bases that match TRBD2. Per the germline V gene, CDR1 is SGHAT and CDR2 is FQNNGV. This CDR3 is built from 19 residues. CDR3 region: CAGSLVAPTSGRIYNEQFF. The CDR3 nucleotides read TGTGCCGGCAGCTTAGTGGCGCCGACTAGCGGGAGGATTTATAATGAGCAGTTCTTT. The complete variable domain, with remaining parts taken from reference TRBV11-2 and TRBJ2-1, reads EAGVAQSPRYKIIEKRQSVAFWCNPISGHATLYWYQQILGQGPKLLIQFQNNGVVDDSQLPKDRFSAERLKGVDSTLKIQPAKLEDSAVYLCAGSLVAPTSGRIYNEQFFGPGTRLTVL.